The rows below give T cell receptor beta chains drawn from one sample of a study of blood T cell repertoires in COVID-19. Sequenced by immunoSEQ multiplex PCR; TCRdb stores in-frame clones only, minus some. Of some 110,000 clones in the sample, over 80% are singletons; the top ten hold about 2.1%. Material for sequencing was peripheral blood. These receptors came from a man aged 25-45 years with acute or convalescent COVID-19. Both conserved end residues are part of each CDR3. The D gene is left open where the match is weak. Rows give clone size only sometimes, using once, few, many, or a class for an expanded clone.

d_call clone_size j_call v_call cdr3_nt cdr3_aa
- - TRBJ1-4 TRBV29-1 TGCAGCGTTGAAGACCCGACGGGGAGTGGTGAAAAACTGTTTTTT CSVEDPTGSGEKLFF
- - TRBJ1-2 TRBV3-1/TRBV3-2 TGTGCCAGCAGCCCGGGGGCTAACTATGGCTACACCTTC CASSPGANYGYTF
- - TRBJ1-2 TRBV7-2 TGTGCCAGGAGACTTCGGGAGTTCGGCTATGGCTACACCTTC CARRLREFGYGYTF
TRBD1 - TRBJ1-1 TRBV5-1 TGCGCCAGCAGCGTGACAGGGGTGAACACTGAAGCTTTCTTT CASSVTGVNTEAFF
TRBD2 - TRBJ2-3 TRBV29-1 TGCAGCGGGCTGGCGGGGGGGGGCACAGATACGCAGTATTTT CSGLAGGGTDTQYF
- - TRBJ2-7 TRBV4-1 TGCGCCAGCAGCCAAGACCATGTCTACGAGCAGTACTTC CASSQDHVYEQYF
TRBD2 - TRBJ2-7 TRBV29-1 TGCAGCGTAAGACTAGCGGGGGTTTACGAGCAGTACTTC CSVRLAGVYEQYF
- - TRBJ2-1 TRBV7-9 TGTGCCAGCAGCTTAGCTAGCGTTGAGCAGTTCTTC CASSLASVEQFF
TRBD1 once TRBJ1-4 TRBV27 TGTGCCAGCATGGGACAGGATGAAAAACTGTTTTTT CASMGQDEKLFF
- few TRBJ1-2 TRBV6-5 TGTGCCAGCCCGGCGGATAAATATGGCTACACCTTC CASPADKYGYTF
- - TRBJ1-2 TRBV5-1 TGCGCCAGCAGCCCCTGGGGCACCTCGACGGGCTACACCTTC CASSPWGTSTGYTF
- - TRBJ1-6 TRBV2 TGTGCCAGCAGTGTTAGGACAGATAATTCACCCCTCCACTTT CASSVRTDNSPLHF
TRBD2 - TRBJ2-3 TRBV30 TGTGCCTGGGGAAGCGGACTAGCGGGGGGCATCACAGATACGCAGTATTTT CAWGSGLAGGITDTQYF
TRBD1 - TRBJ1-2 TRBV30 TGTGCCTGGGACAAGGGACAGGAAAACTATGGCTACACCTTC CAWDKGQENYGYTF
- - TRBJ2-7 TRBV7-8 TGTGCCAGCAGCCCCGGACCACGGGCAGGGGTTCCCTACGAGCAGTACTTC CASSPGPRAGVPYEQYF
TRBD2 - TRBJ2-1 TRBV27 TGTGCCAGCAGTCGCGGGGGGGCCAAAGAGCAGTTCTTC CASSRGGAKEQFF
- - TRBJ2-7 TRBV4-2 TGTGCCAGCAGCCAAGGGACGGCGGGCGAGCAGTACTTC CASSQGTAGEQYF
- - TRBJ1-2 TRBV7-2 TGTGCCAGCAGCCCCCACACAGGCCGCGGCTACACCTTC CASSPHTGRGYTF
- - TRBJ2-7 TRBV30 TGTGCCTGGAGTGTACCTGGCACCCAGTACTTC CAWSVPGTQYF
TRBD2 - TRBJ2-3 TRBV13 TGTGCCAGCAGCTCGACTAGCGGGGGCCGTAGCACAGATACGCAGTATTTT CASSSTSGGRSTDTQYF
- - TRBJ2-7 TRBV24-1 TGTGCCACCAGACAGGGCCTTTACTTC CATRQGLYF
TRBD1 - TRBJ1-2 TRBV3-1/TRBV3-2 TGTGCCAGCAGCCAAGATCTTTCGCCTATGGGACAGGACGTTAACTATGGCTACACCTTC CASSQDLSPMGQDVNYGYTF